The present T cell receptor (beta chain) was sequenced within a study of blood T cell repertoires in COVID-19. Study-level background: Whether acute or convalescent, the COVID-19 samples came from the United States, Italy and Spain. From T cells, B-cell-depleted T cells, or PBMCs came the material, which was cDNA or gDNA.

Patients of the Seattle cohort, enrolled during active infection, were followed longitudinally. In regard to this clone: Other DNA variants within this sample encode the same CDR3.

CDR3 length: 13 residues. Trimming took 3 bases from V and 1 from J, leaving 6 bases between them. Germline CDR1 reads LGHDT; CDR2 reads YNNKEL (reference sequence). In the original processing: Amplifying reference gene primers gave estimates of nucleated cell counts. Measured with immunoSEQ multiplex PCR; TCRdb has only the in-frame clones, and not every one. The V and J calls and clone size were taken over from that table, and D and trimming were inferred from the DNA. This sample carries about 140,000 clones, 84% of them seen once, and the ten largest clones take around 9.5%. The rearrangement joins TRBV3-1 (or the pseudogene TRBV3-2) to TRBJ1-1, with a possible D match to TRBD1 (5 bases). The sequence came from a man aged 30-40 years with COVID-19, enrolled during active disease. What was sequenced was peripheral blood. DNA for the CDR3: TGTGCCAGCAGCCAGGGGGGGAACACTGAAGCTTTCTTT. Translating gives CASSQGGNTEAFF.